The 25 T cell receptor beta chains presented below share a single source sample, sequenced in a study of T cell responses to AZD1222 COVID-19 vaccine. The table came from immunoSEQ multiplex PCR; TCRdb's copy has only in-frame clones and leaves some out. The sample shows tens of thousands of clones, around 92% of them seen only once. The material was peripheral blood, obtained 28 days after the second AZD1222 dose. All receptors come from an adult who received the AZD1222 COVID-19 vaccine.

CDR3 DNA sequence: TGTGCCAGCAGCTTGGCCGGGCCGATGGACCCCGAGCAGTTCTTC. Amino acids: CASSLAGPMDPEQFF. The V and J genes are TRBV5-4 and TRBJ2-1; D call uncertain. The CDR3 runs 15 residues. Between the trimmed V and J ends, which lost 0 bases and 10 bases, there was a span of 17 bases. Germline lookup yields CDR1 SGHNT and CDR2 YYREEE (reference sequence).

This clone was picked up one time. The CDR3: CASSLVPSGNNEQFF. As DNA, the CDR3 is TGCGCCAGCAGCTTGGTGCCTAGCGGAAACAATGAGCAGTTCTTC. The chain links TRBV5-1 to TRBJ2-1, with 7 positions matching TRBD2. This CDR3 has 15 residues. V was clipped by 0 bases and J by 5 bases; unmatched bases: 5. The germline gives CDR1 SGHRS, CDR2 YFSETQ.

V usage is TRBV7-2 and J usage is TRBJ2-7, with TRBD2 identical over 12 bases. V shed 3 bases, J shed 0 bases, and the junction held 3 bases outside the gene matches. The CDR3 contains 16 residues. The germline CDR1 and CDR2 sequences are SGHTA and FQGNSA. In DNA, the CDR3 is TGTGCCAGCAGCTTCCCGACTAGCGGGAGCTCCTACGAGCAGTACTTC. Encoded protein: CASSFPTSGSSYEQYF.

This chain joins TRBV24-1 and TRBJ2-1, with TRBD2 identical over 8 bases. The CDR3 covers 17 residues. Germline V gene data show CDR1 as KGHDR and CDR2 as SFDVKD. V trimming: 3 bases; J trimming: 9 bases; junction bases outside the gene matches: 15. CDR3 residues: CATSDLSAGTREGEQFF. The DNA for the CDR3 is TGTGCCACCAGTGATCTGTCGGCCGGGACTAGGGAGGGTGAGCAGTTCTTC.

The chain joins TRBV11-3 to TRBJ2-1; 8 bases match TRBD2. Germline CDR1 reads SGHNT; CDR2 reads YENEEA. The CDR3 covers 15 residues. The V segment lost 8 bases and the J segment 5 bases; nucleotides outside the gene matches: 11. The CDR3 sequence: CASRSVAGNDNEQFF. The DNA of the CDR3 is TGTGCCAGCCGCTCAGTAGCGGGAAACGACAATGAGCAGTTCTTC. The full variable domain, in which reference TRBV11-3 and TRBJ2-1 provide the parts outside the CDR3, is EAGVVQSPRYKIIEKKQPVAFWCNPISGHNTLYWYLQNLGQGPELLIRYENEEAVDDSQLPKDRFSAERLKGVDSTLKIQPAELGDSAVYLCASRSVAGNDNEQFFGPGTRLTVL.

This chain connects TRBV11-2 to TRBJ2-6; TRBD2 matches 8 bases. After removal of 3 bases from V and 2 bases from J, the junction contained 0 bases not matched to a gene. Germline loops: CDR1 SGHAT, CDR2 FQNNGV. The CDR3 contains 15 residues. The CDR3 DNA reads TGTGCCAGCAGCTTGGGACTAGCTGGGGCCAACGTCCTGACTTTC. Encoded protein: CASSLGLAGANVLTF.

This chain links TRBV9 with TRBJ2-7; weak D call: TRBD2 (5 bases). The CDR3 is 15 amino acids. Germline V lookup: CDR1 SGDLS, CDR2 YYNGEE. Trimming cost V 0 bases and J 3 bases, with 13 bases left between them. Written as DNA, the CDR3 is TGTGCCAGCAGCGTAGCTGAGGTAGGACTCTACGAGCAGTACTTC. Its translation: CASSVAEVGLYEQYF.

This rearrangement joins TRBV9 to TRBJ2-1; TRBD2 is a possible D gene (5 bases). Trimming pared 0 bases from V and 8 bases from J, leaving 18 bases between. Germline loops: CDR1 SGDLS, CDR2 YYNGEE. The CDR3 totals 16 residues. DNA for the CDR3: TGTGCCAGCAGCGTAGTGGGATCAGCGGTATACGATGAGCAGTTCTTC. It is translated as CASSVVGSAVYDEQFF.

This chain connects TRBV7-8 to TRBJ2-5; a possible D gene is TRBD2 (5 bases). The germline gives CDR1 SGHVS, CDR2 FQNEAQ. This CDR3 has 14 residues. V was shortened by 2 bases and J by 5 bases, with 12 bases between the two germline ends. CDR3 sequence (DNA): TGTGCCAGCAGCTTAATCACAACGGGGGAGACCCAGTACTTC. This sequence encodes CASSLITTGETQYF. Supplemented by reference TRBV7-8 and TRBJ2-5, the full variable domain reads GAGVSQSPRYKVAKRGQDVALRCDPISGHVSLFWYQQALGQGPEFLTYFQNEAQLDKSGLPSDRFFAERPEGSVSTLKIQRTQQEDSAVYLCASSLITTGETQYFGPGTRLLVL.

The chain uses TRBV7-2 and TRBJ1-2; 8 nucleotides line up with TRBD1. Per germline, CDR1 SGHTA and CDR2 FQGNSA. The V gene end was trimmed by 5 bases and the J gene end by 5 bases; junction bases not matched to a gene: 4. The CDR3 is made up of 13 amino acids. In DNA form, the CDR3 reads TGTGCCAGCAGCCGGGACAGGAGATATGGCTACACCTTC. It specifies CASSRDRRYGYTF.

The chain has TRBV10-3 and TRBJ1-3; a possible D gene is TRBD1 (5 bases). This CDR3 is built from 15 residues. V was trimmed by 0 bases and J by 7 bases, leaving 13 bases between them. The V gene's germline CDR1 is ENHRY and CDR2 SYGVKD. CDR3 DNA sequence: TGTGCCATCAGTGAGTCGGGGGTGCGGCTCAACACCATATATTTT. Amino acid sequence: CAISESGVRLNTIYF.

The gene calls are TRBV29-1 and TRBJ1-1, with D perhaps matching TRBD1 (5 bases). Looked up from germline, CDR1 is SQVTM and CDR2 is ANQGSEA. The ends were cut back, 6 bases at V and 3 bases at J, with 5 bases in the middle. This CDR3 region has 10 residues. The DNA for the CDR3 is TGCAGCGTCAGGGACACTGAAGCTTTCTTT. It codes for CSVRDTEAFF. The full variable domain, completed using reference TRBV29-1 and TRBJ1-1, is SAVISQKPSRDICQRGTSLTIQCQVDSQVTMMFWYRQQPGQSLTLIATANQGSEATYESGFVIDKFPISRPNLTFSTLTVSNMSPEDSSIYLCSVRDTEAFFGQGTRLTVV.

The rearrangement links TRBV29-1 to TRBJ1-2; a weak D match, TRBD1 (5 bases). Germline V lookup: CDR1 SQVTM, CDR2 ANQGSEA. Deletions cut 4 bases from V and 4 bases from J, with 10 bases between. This CDR3 region has 12 residues. CDR3 sequence reads: CSVGSGTYGYTF. The CDR3 nucleotides read TGCAGCGTTGGGTCAGGGACCTATGGCTACACCTTC.

The CDR3 protein is CATSDSGTGSWSSYNEQFF. The CDR3 nucleotides read TGTGCCACCAGTGATTCCGGGACAGGATCTTGGAGCTCCTACAATGAGCAGTTCTTC. The V call is TRBV24-1, the J call TRBJ2-1, with 8 bases matching TRBD1. This CDR3 is built from 19 residues. The germline V gene has CDR1 KGHDR and CDR2 SFDVKD. Unmatched junction bases numbered 11, after V lost 2 bases and J lost 0 bases.

The V and J genes are TRBV18 and TRBJ2-5; no reliable D call. The CDR3 runs 12 residues. Germline lookup yields CDR1 KGHSH and CDR2 LQKENI. Trimming shortened V by 5 bases and J by 2 bases, and 6 bases separated the two germline ends. CDR3 DNA: TGTGCCAGCTCAGCCTCACAAGAGACCCAGTACTTC. It specifies CASSASQETQYF.

In this sample, this clone turned up a few times. This sequence joins TRBV12-3 or TRBV12-4 and TRBJ1-1; the match to TRBD1 covers 8 bases. The CDR3 sequence is 13 residues long. V shed 3 bases and J 5 bases; nucleotides not matched to a gene: 2. The CDR3 nucleotides are TGTGCCAGCAGTTTCGACAGGGGAACTGAAGCTTTCTTT. Amino acid sequence: CASSFDRGTEAFF.

The V call is TRBV11-1, the J call TRBJ2-5; D remains ambiguous. Germline-derived CDR1 and CDR2 are SGHAT and FQDESV (reference sequence). V lost 8 bases to trimming and J lost 0 bases, with 7 bases between them. CDR3 length: 12 residues. The CDR3 sequence: CASSVYQETQYF. The DNA of the CDR3 is TGTGCCAGCTCTGTGTACCAAGAGACCCAGTACTTC.

About this clone itself: A read error may account for a junction end that differs from germline. Other DNA sequences in the same sample also yield this CDR3. The rearrangement uses TRBV27 and TRBJ1-2; D not certain. CDR3 length: 14 amino acids. Germline V gives CDR1 MNHEY, CDR2 SMNVEV (reference sequence). The CDR3: CASSSSTRSYGYTF. The DNA of the CDR3 is TGTGCCAGCAGTTCGTCCACAAGGTCATATGGCTACACTTTC.

The rearrangement links TRBV10-3 to TRBJ1-1; perhaps TRBD1 as D (6 bases). Deletions cut 0 bases from V and 8 bases from J, with 19 bases between. Germline assignment: CDR1 ENHRY and CDR2 SYGVKD. The CDR3 totals 16 residues. CDR3 bases: TGTGCCATCAGTGAGTCGTTACATGGAGGGGGGGGAGAAGCTTTCTTT. It is translated as CAISESLHGGGGEAFF.

The chain carries TRBV19 and TRBJ2-1, with 13 nucleotides matching TRBD2. This CDR3 comprises 14 residues. The ends lost 8 bases at V and 9 bases at J; junction bases unmatched: 7. Germline CDR1 is LNHDA and CDR2 is SQIVND (reference sequence). Here the CDR3 reads CASGGLAGAIEQFF. DNA for the CDR3: TGTGCCAGTGGTGGACTAGCGGGAGCCATTGAGCAGTTCTTC.

The chain is built from TRBV5-8 and TRBJ1-4; the D is unclear. CDR1 SGHTS and CDR2 YDEGEE come from the germline V gene. V was shortened by 1 base and J by 2 bases, with 6 bases between the two germline ends. The CDR3 runs to 14 residues. The CDR3 spells CASSLRSTNEKLFF. The CDR3 DNA reads as TGTGCCAGCAGCTTGAGGAGTACTAATGAAAAACTGTTTTTT. The variable domain in full, completed from reference TRBV5-8 and TRBJ1-4, reads EAGVTQSPTHLIKTRGQQATLRCSPISGHTSVYWYQQALGLGLQFLLWYDEGEERNRGNFPPRFSGRQFPNYSSELNVNALELEDSALYLCASSLRSTNEKLFFGSGTQLSVL.

This chain links TRBV2 with TRBJ2-3; a weak D match, TRBD2 (5 bases). The CDR3 is 15 amino acids. V was shortened by 3 bases and J by 6 bases, with 16 bases between the two germline ends. Germline V gene lookup returns CDR1 SNHLY and CDR2 FYNNEI. The CDR3 DNA reads TGTGCCAGCAGTGATGTGGTGAGGGATCTGGATACGCAGTATTTT. It specifies CASSDVVRDLDTQYF. The whole variable domain, remainder taken from reference TRBV2 and TRBJ2-3, is EPEVTQTPSHQVTQMGQEVILRCVPISNHLYFYWYRQILGQKVEFLVSFYNNEISEKSEIFDDQFSVERPDGSNFTLKIRSTKLEDSAMYFCASSDVVRDLDTQYFGPGTRLTVL.

This chain links TRBV12-3 or TRBV12-4 with TRBJ2-1; D unclear. The CDR3 loop spans 11 amino acids. Trimming stripped 3 bases from V and 8 bases from J, with 5 bases between. The CDR3 loop reads CASSLLYEQFF. CDR3 DNA: TGTGCCAGCAGTTTGTTATATGAGCAGTTCTTC.

V and J are TRBV5-8 and TRBJ1-2; D unresolved. The CDR3 is 15 residues long. CDR1 and CDR2 from the germline V gene are SGHTS and YDEGEE. V was trimmed by 1 base and J by 3 bases, leaving 13 bases between them. CDR3 region: CASSLSGEVDYGYTF. CDR3 DNA sequence: TGTGCCAGCAGCTTGAGCGGGGAGGTCGACTATGGCTACACCTTC. The full variable domain, completed using reference TRBV5-8 and TRBJ1-2, is EAGVTQSPTHLIKTRGQQATLRCSPISGHTSVYWYQQALGLGLQFLLWYDEGEERNRGNFPPRFSGRQFPNYSSELNVNALELEDSALYLCASSLSGEVDYGYTFGSGTRLTVV.

The chain couples TRBV5-1 to TRBJ1-1; the D is unclear. V dropped 2 bases and J dropped 1 base, with 9 bases sitting between them. The V gene's germline CDR1 is SGHRS and CDR2 YFSETQ. The CDR3 has 14 amino acids. The CDR3 sequence is CASSLGSSNTEAFF. The CDR3 DNA is TGCGCCAGCAGCTTAGGGTCCTCGAACACTGAAGCTTTCTTT.